This T cell receptor (beta chain) comes out of a study of CD8+CD57+ T cells in acquired aplastic anemia. V trimming: 6 bases; J trimming: 3 bases; junction bases outside the gene matches: 9. The CDR3 extends over 16 amino acids. Germline CDR1 and CDR2: ENHRY and SYGVKD. Genomic DNA provided the template from which TCR beta VDJ and CDR3 profiles were obtained. TCRdb ran MiXCR on the reads and lists one entry per CDR3 protein. The table lists some 70,000 distinct CDR3 sequences, under 65% of them singletons. The rearrangement links TRBV10-3 to TRBJ2-2; 8 positions agree with TRBD1. This clonotype was obtained from a human donor in good health, serving as a control. The material sequenced was sorted CD4+, CD8+, or CD8+CD57+ T cells (not recorded which) from PBMCs. The CDR3 sequence is CAIRKQGVIDTGELFF. The CDR3 DNA follows: TGTGCCATCAGGAAACAGGGGGTAATCGACACCGGGGAGCTGTTTTTT.